Listed below are T cell receptor beta chains from one sample, sequenced in a study of T cell changes during pregnancy in multiple sclerosis. Generated by immunoSEQ multiplex PCR, the TCRdb table keeps only in-frame clones and is missing some. The sample consists of about 36,000 clones, 92% of them appearing once. The sequences come from CD4+ T cells from peripheral blood mononuclear cells, collected after pregnancy. The receptor set was obtained from a female donor with multiple sclerosis, enrolled in a pregnancy study. The CDR3 runs from the conserved cysteine through the conserved F or W. The D gene is left open where the match is weak. Size tells how often a clone was seen (once, few, many) or the class of an expanded clone, and some rows leave it out.

J	size	D	length	V	CDR3	DNA
TRBJ1-2	few	NA	15	TRBV5-1	CASSLGDRTAYGYTF	TGCGCCAGCAGCTTGGGGGATCGGACAGCCTATGGCTACACCTTC
TRBJ2-3	NA	NA	12	TRBV19	CASSITLDTQYF	TGTGCCAGTAGTATAACTCTTGATACGCAGTATTTT
TRBJ1-1	NA	NA	13	TRBV2	CATTGQARTEAFF	TGTGCCACCACTGGTCAAGCAAGAACTGAAGCTTTCTTT
TRBJ2-2	NA	NA	13	TRBV27	CASSPRVSGELFF	TGTGCCAGCAGTCCGCGGGTCTCCGGGGAGCTGTTTTTT
TRBJ2-7	few	NA	13	TRBV7-3	CASRRTGAYEQYF	TGTGCCAGCAGGCGGACTGGAGCCTACGAGCAGTACTTC
TRBJ1-6	NA	TRBD1	14	TRBV7-9	CASSETGGNSPLHF	TGTGCCAGCAGCGAAACAGGGGGCAATTCACCCCTCCACTTT
TRBJ1-5	NA	NA	13	TRBV2	CASSDYQNQPQHF	TGTGCCAGCAGTGACTACCAAAATCAGCCCCAGCATTTT
TRBJ2-2	NA	TRBD2	18	TRBV6-4	CASSDVGGAFSNTGELFF	TGTGCCAGCAGTGACGTCGGGGGGGCCTTTTCCAACACCGGGGAGCTGTTTTTT
TRBJ1-5	NA	NA	16	TRBV19	CASSTQGTRSNQPQHF	TGTGCCAGTAGTACGCAGGGGACGAGGAGCAATCAGCCCCAGCATTTT
TRBJ2-7	NA	TRBD2	15	TRBV7-6	CASSLLEREGCEQYF	TGTGCCAGCAGCTTACTCGAGCGGGAGGGTTGCGAGCAGTACTTC
TRBJ2-3	NA	NA	17	TRBV9	CASSVGLNMGGTDTQYF	TGTGCCAGCAGCGTAGGTCTTAATATGGGCGGCACAGATACGCAGTATTTT
TRBJ2-7	NA	TRBD1	14	TRBV5-1	CASSPGQGAYEQYF	TGCGCCAGCAGCCCGGGACAGGGAGCCTACGAGCAGTACTTC
TRBJ2-1	NA	TRBD2	15	TRBV7-8	CASSPGLAGLNEQFF	TGTGCCAGCAGCCCCGGACTAGCGGGACTCAATGAGCAGTTCTTC
TRBJ1-1	few	TRBD1	11	TRBV30	CAWRQGAEAFF	TGTGCCTGGAGACAGGGGGCTGAAGCTTTCTTT
TRBJ2-1	NA	TRBD2	15	TRBV29-1	CSVRRDGTSEHEQFF	TGCAGCGTTCGACGGGATGGGACTAGCGAACATGAGCAGTTCTTC
TRBJ2-3	NA	TRBD1	17	TRBV28	CASSRRTVGQGLNTQYF	TGTGCCAGCAGCCGACGTACGGTGGGACAGGGTTTGAATACGCAGTATTTT
TRBJ2-5	NA	TRBD1	15	TRBV18	CASSPGDRVRGTQYF	TGTGCCAGCTCACCTGGAGACAGGGTGAGGGGGACCCAGTACTTC
TRBJ1-1	NA	TRBD1	15	TRBV18	CASSPDRGQNTEAFF	TGTGCCAGCTCACCCGACAGGGGCCAAAACACTGAAGCTTTCTTT
TRBJ2-5	NA	TRBD1	20	TRBV7-2	CASSLAFGLRTGPTRETQYF	TGTGCCAGCAGCTTAGCTTTTGGGTTAAGGACAGGGCCCACCCGGGAGACCCAGTACTTC
TRBJ1-5	NA	NA	14	TRBV19	CASSSGMSNQPQHF	TGTGCCAGTAGTTCAGGTATGAGCAATCAGCCCCAGCATTTT
TRBJ2-1	NA	TRBD1	14	TRBV10-3	CAIGVRTGINEQFF	TGTGCCATCGGGGTCCGGACAGGTATCAATGAGCAGTTCTTC
TRBJ1-1	NA	NA	14	TRBV14	CASTQVYGGTEAFF	TGTGCCAGCACCCAGGTCTACGGAGGCACTGAAGCTTTCTTT
TRBJ2-7	NA	NA	14	TRBV18	CASSPPGSPYEQYF	TGTGCCAGCTCACCACCGGGGAGTCCCTACGAGCAGTACTTC
TRBJ2-7	NA	NA	12	TRBV30	CALSRDVNEQYF	TGTGCCCTTAGCAGGGATGTAAACGAGCAGTACTTC
TRBJ2-7	once	NA	14	TRBV7-2	CASSPGRSSYEQYF	TGTGCCAGCAGCCCAGGAAGAAGTTCGTACGAGCAGTACTTC
TRBJ1-1	NA	TRBD1	16	TRBV14	CASSQGTGGWYTEAFF	TGTGCCAGCAGCCAGGGGACAGGGGGATGGTACACTGAAGCTTTCTTT
TRBJ2-1	NA	TRBD1	13	TRBV11-3	CASSLRQGDEQFF	TGTGCCAGCAGCCTACGACAGGGAGATGAGCAGTTCTTC
TRBJ2-7	NA	TRBD1	13	TRBV5-1	CASSRGQQYEQYF	TGCGCCAGCAGTAGGGGACAGCAATACGAGCAGTACTTC
TRBJ2-3	NA	NA	15	TRBV7-3	CASSSEPRGTDTQYF	TGTGCCAGCAGCTCCGAACCCAGGGGCACAGATACGCAGTATTTT
TRBJ2-7	once	TRBD2	15	TRBV18	CASSPPGLVNYEQYF	TGTGCCAGCTCACCTCCTGGACTAGTGAACTACGAGCAGTACTTC
TRBJ2-4	NA	TRBD1	14	TRBV6-5	CASSPGQARNIQYF	TGTGCCAGCAGCCCCGGACAGGCTCGGAACATTCAGTACTTC
TRBJ2-3	NA	TRBD2	17	TRBV7-2	CASSLILAGGLTDTQYF	TGTGCCAGCAGCCTTATACTAGCGGGGGGATTAACAGATACGCAGTATTTT
TRBJ2-7	NA	TRBD2	17	TRBV7-2	CASSFYTPGTSPYEQYF	TGTGCCAGCAGCTTCTATACCCCCGGGACTAGCCCTTACGAGCAGTACTTC
TRBJ1-6	NA	NA	15	TRBV2	CASSGTEGPNSPLHF	TGTGCCAGCAGCGGGACGGAGGGCCCGAATTCACCCCTCCACTTT
TRBJ2-1	NA	TRBD2	18	TRBV18	CASSPPGLAGGRSDEQFF	TGTGCCAGCTCACCACCGGGACTAGCGGGGGGCCGGAGTGATGAGCAGTTCTTC
TRBJ2-1	NA	NA	14	TRBV9	CASSASAAGDEQFF	TGTGCCAGCAGCGCCTCAGCGGCCGGGGATGAGCAGTTCTTC
TRBJ2-7	NA	NA	13	TRBV7-9	CASSVTPSYEQYF	TGTGCTAGCAGCGTGACACCTTCCTACGAGCAGTACTTC
TRBJ2-3	once	NA	12	TRBV28	CASRHFTDTQYF	TGTGCCAGCCGACACTTCACAGATACGCAGTATTTT
TRBJ2-3	NA	TRBD2	16	TRBV23-1	CASSRRLAGKTDTQYF	TGCGCCAGCAGTCGCCGACTAGCGGGGAAGACAGATACGCAGTATTTT
TRBJ1-1	NA	NA	15	TRBV10-2	CASINSRAPRTEAFF	TGCGCCAGCATTAATTCCAGGGCCCCGAGAACTGAAGCTTTCTTT
TRBJ2-3	NA	NA	16	TRBV5-1	CASKSRRGTFTDTQYF	TGCGCCAGCAAGAGTAGGAGAGGGACTTTCACAGATACGCAGTATTTT